This record covers a single TCR beta chain. Participants, about 18 to 89 years old, spanned some 23 US areas. V was pared by 4 bases and J by 9 bases, with 6 bases of the junction left unmatched. The CDR3 loop spans 13 amino acids. Germline V gene lookup returns CDR1 KGHDR and CDR2 SFDVKD. The record originates from a study of blood T cell repertoires in COVID-19. The repertoire was sequenced with immunoSEQ multiplex PCR; TCRdb's copy has only in-frame clones and lacks some. The sample yields 210,000 or so clones, 84% seen once. The receptor was isolated from a man between 60 and 70 years old who had recovered from COVID-19. The V call is TRBV24-1, the J call TRBJ1-2; 8 nucleotides line up with TRBD1. The sample consisted of PBMCs or T cells enriched from blood (not recorded which). This CDR3 reads CATSEKRQGSYTF. The CDR3 region has the DNA TGTGCCACCAGTGAGAAAAGACAGGGGAGCTACACCTTC.